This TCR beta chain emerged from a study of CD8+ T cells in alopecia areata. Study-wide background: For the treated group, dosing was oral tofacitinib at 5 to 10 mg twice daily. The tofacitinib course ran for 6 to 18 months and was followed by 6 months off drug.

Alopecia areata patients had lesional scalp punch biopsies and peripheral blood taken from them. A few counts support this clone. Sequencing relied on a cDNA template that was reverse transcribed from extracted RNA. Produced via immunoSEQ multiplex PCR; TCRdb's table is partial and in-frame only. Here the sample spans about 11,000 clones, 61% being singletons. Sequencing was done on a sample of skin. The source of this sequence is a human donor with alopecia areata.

The DNA for the CDR3 is TGTGCCAGCAGCTCCCAAGAGACCCAGTACTTC. It codes for CASSSQETQYF. The rearrangement joins TRBV7-9 to TRBJ2-5, with D uncertain. Trimming left V 4 bases short and J 1 base short, with 1 base between. CDR3 size: 11 residues. Germline-derived CDR1 and CDR2 are SEHNR and FQNEAQ (reference sequence).